This TCR beta chain is drawn from a study of PD-1 blockade in classical Hodgkin lymphoma. Germline assignment: CDR1 SGDLS and CDR2 YYNGEE. V gave up 0 bases and J gave up 0 bases, with 7 bases separating them. The CDR3 loop spans 14 amino acids. All trial patients relapsed after autologous stem cell transplantation. Profiled with immunoSEQ multiplex PCR; TCRdb holds only in-frame clones, not every one. This sample has around 26,000 clones; approximately 69% occur once, and the top ten carry 2.5% to 3.5%. The chain carries TRBV9 and TRBJ2-7; TRBD2 is a possible D gene (5 bases). This TCR was recovered from a human donor with classical Hodgkin lymphoma. This material consisted of peripheral blood mononuclear cells (PBMCs), taken at baseline. The CDR3 region has the DNA TGTGCCAGCAGCGTAGATGGACTCTCCTACGAGCAGTACTTC. Translation gives CASSVDGLSYEQYF.